This TCR beta chain stems from a study of shared clonotypes between healthy human individuals. Study information: Three CD4 naive, three CD4 memory, two CD8 naive and one CD8 memory plate were used per donor.

Clones were read by immunoSEQ multiplex PCR, and TCRdb kept only the in-frame ones, dropping some. There are approximately 2.3 million clones in the sample; 80% to 95% occur only once, and about 0.39% lies in the top ten. Study findings and constraints: The authors sampled blood alone, and tissue repertoires likely differ.

On this clone: Its target is not known. Other DNA variants within this sample encode the same CDR3.

Trimming shortened V by 2 bases and J by 1 base, and 7 bases separated the two germline ends. The CDR3 loop spans 15 amino acids. Germline CDR1 and CDR2: SGDLS and YYNGEE. The receptor was isolated from a man aged 18 to 30 in good health. Some clones in this sample may be carry-over from other donors' samples. Sequencing was carried out using naive CD4+ T cells from PBMCs. Subset: CD45RA+ positively selected. The chain has TRBV9 and TRBJ2-6; D may be TRBD2 (5 bases). DNA for the CDR3: TGTGCCAGCAGCGTCGGGGTTTCTGGGGCCAACGTCCTGACTTTC. Its protein product is CASSVGVSGANVLTF.